This T cell receptor (beta chain) was documented in a study of OX40 agonist ivuxolimab in advanced cancers. Profiling relied on immunoSEQ multiplex PCR, and the TCRdb table lists in-frame clones only, not all of them. The sample lists 20,000 to 25,000 clones; 75% to 90% were seen once. A note on this clone: The antigen is unknown.

General study results and limits: The CD4+ and CD8+ T cells in the blood had expanded clonally by week 6 at 0.1 to 3.0 mg/kg.

Trimming took 0 bases from V and 6 from J; bases not matched to a gene: 3. Germline V CDR1 and CDR2: SGHRS, YFSETQ. The CDR3 length is 14 residues. The source of this sequence is an adult with an advanced solid tumor such as melanoma, head and neck, liver or kidney cancer. Sequenced here: CD4+ or CD8+ T cells sorted from blood, sampled in a trial of the OX40 agonist ivuxolimab. The rearrangement links TRBV5-1 to TRBJ2-1, with 7 positions matching TRBD2. The CDR3 region has the DNA TGCGCCAGCAGCTTGGGGGGAGGGCCCAATGAGCAGTTCTTC. Translating it yields CASSLGGGPNEQFF.